A selection of T cell receptor beta chains follows, all from one sample in a study of cytomegalovirus exposure and HLA in healthy donors. This table comes from immunoSEQ multiplex PCR, and its TCRdb copy is limited to in-frame clones, with some not included. The data hold about 160,000 clones, with approximately 78% observed a single time. Sequenced input: PBMCs. The receptor set was obtained from a woman aged 35 to 49 in good health and CMV-seronegative. Each CDR3 is given with its conserved first and last residue. D genes are given only for firm matches. Size tells how often a clone was seen (once, few, many) or the class of an expanded clone, and some rows leave it out.

TRBV5-4,NA,NA,TRBJ1-1,TGTGCCAGCGTAGACTATAAACGGAACACTGAAGCTTTCTTT,CASVDYKRNTEAFF
TRBV5-4,NA,NA,TRBJ1-4,TGTGCCAGCAGCCCCTCAGGGAATGAAAAACTGTTTTTT,CASSPSGNEKLFF
TRBV7-2,NA,once,TRBJ2-5,TGTGCCAGCAGCTTAGGGGTAGCGGCGGGAAATAAAGTGGAGACCCAGTACTTC,CASSLGVAAGNKVETQYF
TRBV6-5,TRBD2,NA,TRBJ2-4,TGTGCCAGCAACGAGAGGGCCACGGGGGGAAACATTCAGTACTTC,CASNERATGGNIQYF
TRBV13,TRBD2,NA,TRBJ2-6,TGTGCCAGCAGCTTAGCGGGGGGTGTCTCTGGGGCCAACGTCCTGACTTTC,CASSLAGGVSGANVLTF
TRBV7-2,NA,NA,TRBJ2-7,TGTGCCAGCAGCCAGGTGTGGGGCGACGAGCAGTACTTC,CASSQVWGDEQYF
TRBV5-1,NA,NA,TRBJ1-2,TGCGCCAGCAGCTTGGCCTATCCAGGGATTGATAACTATGGCTACACCTTC,CASSLAYPGIDNYGYTF
TRBV18,NA,once,TRBJ2-6,TGTGCCAGCTCACCCCAGGGCCCGGGGGCCAACGTCCTGACTTTC,CASSPQGPGANVLTF
TRBV5-1,NA,once,TRBJ1-2,TGCGCCAGCAGCCGAGAATATACAGGGTTCGGCCTAGGTGGCTACACCTTC,CASSREYTGFGLGGYTF
TRBV5-3,NA,NA,TRBJ1-4,TGTGCCAGAAGCTTGGGACCTAGAGTTAATGAAAAACTGTTTTTT,CARSLGPRVNEKLFF
TRBV19,TRBD1,few,TRBJ1-1,TGTGCCAGTAGCCTGGGGGACAGATCAGCTGAAGCTTTCTTT,CASSLGDRSAEAFF
TRBV18,NA,NA,TRBJ2-1,TGTGCCAGCTCACCACCGAGAGGTACCTCCTACAATGAGCAGTTCTTC,CASSPPRGTSYNEQFF
TRBV29-1,TRBD1,NA,TRBJ2-3,TGCAGCACCCGACAGGGCTCTCTTCTCACAGATACGCAGTATTTT,CSTRQGSLLTDTQYF
TRBV10-2,NA,NA,TRBJ1-1,TGCGCCAGCAGTCGGCGAGAACGAGGGACTGAAGCTTTCTTT,CASSRRERGTEAFF
TRBV7-8,NA,once,TRBJ1-2,TGTGCCAGCAGCTTGTATGGCAGGGGTAACTATGGCTACACCTTC,CASSLYGRGNYGYTF
TRBV6-1,TRBD1,once,TRBJ1-1,TGTGCCAGCAGTGTGGGACAGGGGGTAGAGACTGAAGCTTTCTTT,CASSVGQGVETEAFF
TRBV7-9,NA,NA,TRBJ1-1,TGTGCCAGCAGCTTAAGGACACAAAACACTGAAGCTTTCTTT,CASSLRTQNTEAFF
TRBV4-1,TRBD1,NA,TRBJ1-2,TGCGCCAGCAGCCAGGACCAGACAGGGTTCGGCTATGGCTACACCTTC,CASSQDQTGFGYGYTF
TRBV28,NA,NA,TRBJ1-1,TGTGCCGTCGGTCGACAGGTCCTCCAAGACCGGATCACTGAAGCTTTCTTT,CAVGRQVLQDRITEAFF
TRBV5-1,TRBD1,NA,TRBJ1-2,TGCGCCAGCCGTGAGGGACAGGGGACCTATGGCTACACCTTC,CASREGQGTYGYTF
TRBV5-4,TRBD1,NA,TRBJ1-1,TGTGCCAGCAACATCAATGCAGGGGGCGCCACTGAAGCTTTCTTT,CASNINAGGATEAFF
TRBV5-4,NA,NA,TRBJ1-1,TGTGCCAGCAGCTTGGACCGGGCAGGGCGTGAAGCTTTCTTT,CASSLDRAGREAFF
TRBV12-5,TRBD1,NA,TRBJ2-1,TGTGCTAGTAGCCGGGACAGGGAATACAATGAGCAGTTCTTC,CASSRDREYNEQFF
TRBV5-6,NA,NA,TRBJ1-2,TGTGCCAGCAGCTTTGCGCGCGTCAGGGCCTTC,CASSFARVRAF
TRBV4-1,NA,once,TRBJ2-3,TGCGCCAGCAGCCTAAACAACCCCCCGGATACGCAGTATTTT,CASSLNNPPDTQYF
TRBV5-1,NA,few,TRBJ2-7,TGCGCCAGCAGCACAGGGCCAGGCAGCGCCTACGAGCAGTACTTC,CASSTGPGSAYEQYF
TRBV28,NA,NA,TRBJ2-1,TGTGCCAGCAGTTTGGGGCTAGACAATGAGCAGTTCTTC,CASSLGLDNEQFF
TRBV7-9,NA,NA,TRBJ1-3,TGTGCCAGCAGCTTAGGGCAGGGCCCTGGAAACACCATATATTTT,CASSLGQGPGNTIYF
TRBV25-1,NA,NA,TRBJ2-7,TGTGCCAGCAGTGAATATGCAGGGGCAGGCGAGCAGTACTTC,CASSEYAGAGEQYF
TRBV19,NA,NA,TRBJ1-5,TGTGCCAGTAGCCCCCGAAGGGGAACTCAGCCCCAGCATTTT,CASSPRRGTQPQHF
TRBV7-9,NA,NA,TRBJ2-3,TGTGCCAGCAGCTCTGGGGGAACAGGGCCCTCCACAGATACGCAGTATTTT,CASSSGGTGPSTDTQYF
TRBV7-9,NA,once,TRBJ1-4,TGTGCCAGCAGCTTAGCCGGGAAACTGTTTTTT,CASSLAGKLFF
TRBV7-6,TRBD2,NA,TRBJ2-7,TGTGCCAGCAGCTTAGCCGGGGGGAGGGTGAGCGAGCAGTACTTC,CASSLAGGRVSEQYF
TRBV2,NA,few,TRBJ1-1,TGTGCCAGCAGTGTATATATGGGGGGCACTGAAGCTTTCTTT,CASSVYMGGTEAFF
TRBV29-1,NA,once,TRBJ2-7,TGCAGCGTTGAAGGGGGGCAGGGAGTTACCGAGCAGTACTTC,CSVEGGQGVTEQYF
TRBV6-1,TRBD1,few,TRBJ1-2,TGTGCCAGCAGTTATACCGGGACAGGCTATGGCTACACCTTC,CASSYTGTGYGYTF
TRBV18,TRBD1,once,TRBJ1-1,TGTGCCAGCTCTTTGGGACAGGGGAACACTGAAGCTTTCTTT,CASSLGQGNTEAFF
TRBV19,NA,NA,TRBJ1-1,TGTGCCAGTAGTTATACGGGACACATGAACACTGAAGCTTTCTTT,CASSYTGHMNTEAFF
TRBV5-3,NA,NA,TRBJ1-5,TGTGCCAGAAGCGTCAGGGTGCGGTGTCTCAATCAGCCCCAGCATTTT,CARSVRVRCLNQPQHF
TRBV29-1,TRBD1,few,TRBJ1-1,TGCAGCGTTGCGGATGTGGGACAGGAGGTTAGTACTGAAGCTTTCTTT,CSVADVGQEVSTEAFF
TRBV6-6,NA,NA,TRBJ2-2,TGTGCCAGCAGCCCTGCGCGTGGCGGGGAGCTGTTTTTT,CASSPARGGELFF
TRBV5-1,TRBD1,NA,TRBJ2-1,TGCGCCAGCAGCGTAGGCACGGGACAGGCCACCAATGAGCAGTTCTTC,CASSVGTGQATNEQFF
TRBV28,NA,NA,TRBJ1-2,TGTGCCAGCAGTTTTGGGGAGGCAGGGTTTTATGGCTACACCTTC,CASSFGEAGFYGYTF
TRBV6-1,TRBD1,NA,TRBJ1-5,TGTGCCAGCAGCTTGGGACAGGAAAATCAGCCCCAGCATTTT,CASSLGQENQPQHF
TRBV5-1,NA,NA,TRBJ2-3,TGCGCCAGCAGCTCAGCGGGCACAGATACGCAGTATTTT,CASSSAGTDTQYF